These 18 T cell receptor beta chains were sequenced from one sample in a study of control samples from healthy donors and cancer patients. This table comes from immunoSEQ multiplex PCR, and its TCRdb copy is limited to in-frame clones, with some not included. Among approximately 170,000 clones listed, almost 90% were seen once. The specimen was blood. The source of these receptors is a woman between 50 and 59 years old in good health.

The CDR3 nucleotides read TGTGCCAGCAGTTCCCGCGGTCGCACCGCAGATACGCAGTATTTT. Its protein product is CASSSRGRTADTQYF. This chain uses TRBV6-2 or TRBV6-3 with TRBJ2-3; no definite D call. Trimming pared 4 bases from V and 4 bases from J, leaving 15 bases between. Germline CDR1 and CDR2: MNHEY and SVGEGT. This CDR3 region has 15 residues.

This clone was recorded only once. The chain has TRBV27 and TRBJ2-7; TRBD2 aligns across 14 bases. The CDR3 contains 17 residues. CDR1 is MNHEY, CDR2 SMNVEV, per germline (reference sequence). V was clipped by 6 bases and J by 3 bases; unmatched bases: 10. The CDR3 bases are TGTGCCAGCAGCTCACGACTAGCGGGGGGGATTTACTACGAGCAGTACTTC. Its protein is CASSSRLAGGIYYEQYF.

The V and J genes are TRBV9 and TRBJ2-3, with 8 positions matching TRBD1. This CDR3 is 15 amino acids long. Germline trimming cut 1 base from V and 1 base from J; bases unmatched to any gene: 2. In germline, CDR1 is SGDLS, CDR2 YYNGEE. The CDR3: CASSVRTGRTDTQYF. As DNA, the CDR3 is TGTGCCAGCAGCGTAAGGACAGGGCGCACAGATACGCAGTATTTT.

This clone has a single count. The genes are TRBV4-3 and TRBJ1-5; D not resolved. With 1 base removed from V and 6 bases from J, the gap between germline ends came to 10 bases. Germline CDR1 is LGHNA and CDR2 is YSLEER. There are 14 residues in the CDR3. In DNA, the CDR3 is TGCGCCAGCAGCCAAGGCACGGTTGGTCAGCCCCAGCATTTT. It translates to CASSQGTVGQPQHF.

The rearrangement joins TRBV11-2 to TRBJ1-2; TRBD1 aligns across 7 bases. Germline CDR1 SGHAT, CDR2 FQNNGV. V trimming: 4 bases; J trimming: 6 bases; junction bases outside the gene matches: 11. CDR3 size: 15 residues. The CDR3 DNA sequence: TGTGCCAGCAGCTATACAATAACAGGGGAACATGGCTACACCTTC. It specifies CASSYTITGEHGYTF.

J is TRBJ2-3 and V is TRBV24-1; no definite D call. Germline V CDR1 and CDR2: KGHDR, SFDVKD. The germline V and J ends were trimmed by 3 bases and 4 bases, with 10 bases remaining between them. The CDR3 contains 14 residues. The chain's CDR3 is CATSDGREADTQYF. CDR3 nucleotides: TGTGCCACCAGTGATGGGCGAGAGGCAGATACGCAGTATTTT.

The chain uses TRBV19 and TRBJ1-2, with D perhaps TRBD1 (5 bases). The CDR3 is 15 amino acids. Trimming took 3 bases from V and 1 from J, leaving 12 bases between them. Germline V gene lookup returns CDR1 LNHDA and CDR2 SQIVND (reference sequence). The CDR3 spells CASSMGFDSNYGYTF. CDR3 in DNA: TGTGCCAGTAGTATGGGATTTGACAGTAACTATGGCTACACCTTC.

The rearrangement uses TRBV24-1 and TRBJ1-5; the D is unclear. The CDR3 has 13 residues. The ends were cut back, 5 bases at V and 6 bases at J, with 10 bases in the middle. The germline V gene has CDR1 KGHDR and CDR2 SFDVKD. This CDR3 reads CATSAQAGQPQHF. CDR3 coding DNA: TGTGCCACCAGTGCTCAGGCCGGTCAGCCCCAGCATTTT.

The DNA for the CDR3 is TGCGCCAGCAGCTTGGACAGGGACGAGCAGTACTTC. Its protein product is CASSLDRDEQYF. The chain is built from TRBV5-1 and TRBJ2-7; TRBD1 is a possible D gene (6 bases). V shed 0 bases and J shed 5 bases, with 6 bases lying between them. CDR3 length equals 12 residues. The germline V gene has CDR1 SGHRS and CDR2 YFSETQ.

This clone appeared once. This CDR3 is CASSSAQETQYF. CDR3 DNA: TGCGCCAGCAGTTCTGCCCAAGAGACCCAGTACTTC. This chain connects TRBV5-1 to TRBJ2-5; D ambiguous. Germline V gene data show CDR1 as SGHRS and CDR2 as YFSETQ. CDR3 length: 12 amino acids. Trimming shortened V by 5 bases and J by 1 base, and 6 bases separated the two germline ends. Looking up the rest from reference TRBV5-1 and TRBJ2-5 gives the full variable domain: KAGVTQTPRYLIKTRGQQVTLSCSPISGHRSVSWYQQTPGQGLQFLFEYFSETQRNKGNFPGRFSGRQFSNSRSEMNVSTLELGDSALYLCASSSAQETQYFGPGTRLLVL.

This chain connects TRBV24-1 to TRBJ1-1; no firm D call. The V gene's germline CDR1 is KGHDR and CDR2 SFDVKD. The germline V and J ends were trimmed by 10 bases and 10 bases, with 18 bases remaining between them. The CDR3 has 12 residues. The DNA for the CDR3 is TGTGCCACAACAGACGGAGCGGGGAGAGCTTTCTTT. This encodes CATTDGAGRAFF.

The V call is TRBV18, the J call TRBJ1-1; D is undetermined. The CDR3 covers 13 residues. V was pared by 2 bases and J by 6 bases, with 10 bases between. Germline-derived CDR1 and CDR2 are KGHSH and LQKENI. This CDR3 reads CASSPVFGAEAFF. The DNA for the CDR3 is TGTGCCAGCTCACCAGTTTTTGGGGCTGAAGCTTTCTTT.

V gene TRBV3-1 (or the pseudogene TRBV3-2) combines with J gene TRBJ2-5, with TRBD2 matching 13 bases. The trim removed 6 bases at V and 3 bases at J, leaving 4 bases unmatched. The CDR3 is 15 amino acids. Germline CDR1 and CDR2: LGHDT and YNNKEL (reference sequence). CDR3 coding DNA: TGTGCCAGCAGACCTACTAGCGGGGGGGAAGAGACCCAGTACTTC. Its protein is CASRPTSGGEETQYF.

The chain couples TRBV12-3 or TRBV12-4 to TRBJ2-1; no firm D call. Trimming shortened V by 6 bases and J by 8 bases, and 5 bases separated the two germline ends. This CDR3 contains 10 residues. The CDR3 loop is CASSQYEQFF. CDR3 DNA: TGTGCCAGCAGCCAATATGAGCAGTTCTTC.

The chain employs TRBV7-2 and TRBJ2-7; 8 nucleotides agree with TRBD2. There are 13 residues in the CDR3. V trimming: 5 bases; J trimming: 6 bases; junction bases outside the gene matches: 6. Germline values: CDR1 SGHTA, CDR2 FQGNSA. The CDR3 nucleotides are TGTGCCAGCAGCCCGGGGGGGTTAGGCGAGCAGTACTTC. This encodes CASSPGGLGEQYF.

This chain uses TRBV15 with TRBJ2-3, with 7 positions matching TRBD1. The CDR3 has 13 residues. The ends lost 6 bases at V and 3 bases at J; junction bases unmatched: 3. Germline CDR1 is LNHNV and CDR2 is YYDKDF (reference sequence). The CDR3 bases are TGTGCCACCAGTACAGGGGTGACAGATACGCAGTATTTT. Its protein is CATSTGVTDTQYF.

This clone came up a few times. The chain uses TRBV27 and TRBJ2-2; 12 positions match TRBD2. V shed 6 bases and J 5 bases; nucleotides not matched to a gene: 1. This CDR3 region has 14 residues. The germline V gene encodes CDR1 MNHEY and CDR2 SMNVEV (reference sequence). The CDR3 protein is CASRGLAGTGELFF. CDR3 DNA sequence: TGTGCCAGCAGGGGACTAGCGGGTACCGGGGAGCTGTTTTTT.

This clone showed up just a few times. The chain recombines TRBV19 with TRBJ1-1; TRBD1 aligns across 11 bases. V shed 3 bases and J 5 bases; nucleotides not matched to a gene: 5. Germline CDR1 reads LNHDA; CDR2 reads SQIVND (reference sequence). The length of the CDR3 is 15 residues. The CDR3, as DNA: TGTGCCAGTAGTATGGGGGACAGGGGGACGACTGAAGCTTTCTTT. Encoded protein: CASSMGDRGTTEAFF.